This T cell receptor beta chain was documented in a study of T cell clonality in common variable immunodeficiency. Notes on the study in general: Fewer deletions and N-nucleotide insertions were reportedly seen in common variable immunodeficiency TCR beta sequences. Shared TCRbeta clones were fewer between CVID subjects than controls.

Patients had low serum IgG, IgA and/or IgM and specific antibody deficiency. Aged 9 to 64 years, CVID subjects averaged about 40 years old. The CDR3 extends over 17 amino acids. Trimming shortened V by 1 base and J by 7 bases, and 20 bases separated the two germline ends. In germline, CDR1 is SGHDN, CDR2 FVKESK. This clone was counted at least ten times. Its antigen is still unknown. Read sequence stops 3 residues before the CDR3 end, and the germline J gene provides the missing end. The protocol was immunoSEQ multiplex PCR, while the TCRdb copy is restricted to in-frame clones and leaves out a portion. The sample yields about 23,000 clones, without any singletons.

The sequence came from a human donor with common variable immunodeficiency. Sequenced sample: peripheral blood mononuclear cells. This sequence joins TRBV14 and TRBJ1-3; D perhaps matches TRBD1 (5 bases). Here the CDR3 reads CASSQVKIMGLCNTIYF. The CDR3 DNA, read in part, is TGTGCCAGCAGCCAAGTAAAGATAATGGGGCTGTGCAACACC.